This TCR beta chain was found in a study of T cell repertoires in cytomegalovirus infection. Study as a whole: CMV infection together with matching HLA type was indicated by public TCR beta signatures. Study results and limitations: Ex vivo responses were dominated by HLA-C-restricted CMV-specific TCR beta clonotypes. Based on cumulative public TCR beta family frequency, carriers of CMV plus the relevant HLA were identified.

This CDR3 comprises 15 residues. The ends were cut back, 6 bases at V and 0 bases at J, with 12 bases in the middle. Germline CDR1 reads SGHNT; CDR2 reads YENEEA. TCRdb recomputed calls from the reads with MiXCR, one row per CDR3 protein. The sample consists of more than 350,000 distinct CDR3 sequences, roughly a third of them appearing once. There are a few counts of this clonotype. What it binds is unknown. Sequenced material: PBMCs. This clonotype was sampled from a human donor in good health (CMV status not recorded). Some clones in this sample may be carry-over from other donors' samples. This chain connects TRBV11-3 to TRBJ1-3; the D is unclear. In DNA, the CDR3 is TGTGCCAGCAGACCGGACCTCCGCTCTGGAAACACCATATATTTT. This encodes CASRPDLRSGNTIYF.